This TCR beta chain was sequenced during a study of T cell responses to AZD1222 COVID-19 vaccine. Study-wide points: Spike-specific TCR breadth and depth both grew after two AZD1222 doses.

Regarding this clone: What it binds is unknown.

Method: immunoSEQ multiplex PCR; TCRdb's copy keeps in-frame clones and lacks some. The table lists roughly 130,000 clones, 92% of them singletons. The CDR3 is made up of 12 amino acids. The V gene's germline CDR1 is SQVTM and CDR2 ANQGSEA. Trimming pared 4 bases from V and 12 bases from J, leaving 16 bases between. The chain uses TRBV29-1 and TRBJ2-1, with a weak D call TRBD2 (5 bases). The origin of this receptor is an adult who received the AZD1222 COVID-19 vaccine. The sequencing used peripheral blood, collected 28 days after the second AZD1222 dose. The CDR3, as DNA: TGCAGCGTTGTAGGAGGCCCTAAGGGGCAGTTCTTC. Translating it yields CSVVGGPKGQFF.